The next 6 T cell receptor beta chains were all read from a single sample in a study of identical twins. TCRdb itself ran the 5' RACE reads through MiXCR, one entry per CDR3 protein. The sample gives some 710,000 distinct CDR3 sequences, 5.5% to 6.5% of which show up once; 1.5% to 2% is in the top ten. The sequenced sample consisted of naive T cells sorted from blood. These receptor sequences come from a man aged 18-30 years in good health.

This clonotype has a handful of counts. The chain couples TRBV20-1 to TRBJ2-5; the D gene is possibly TRBD2 (6 bases). The germline CDR1 and CDR2 sequences are DFQATT and SNEGSKA (reference sequence). The CDR3 is 8 residues long. The V end was cut by 6 bases, the J end by 10 bases, with 6 bases between. Here the CDR3 reads CSAGGQYF. CDR3 bases: TGCAGTGCCGGGGGCCAGTACTTC.

V and J are TRBV28 and TRBJ1-5; D not certain. The V end lost 8 bases, the J end lost 4 bases, and 9 bases lay between the germline ends. The CDR3 sequence is 12 residues long. In germline, CDR1 is MDHEN, CDR2 SYDVKM. CDR3 amino acids: CASLEGNQPQHF. CDR3 sequence (DNA): TGTGCCAGCCTGGAGGGTAATCAGCCCCAGCATTTT.

The V gene is TRBV4-3, the J gene TRBJ2-2, with D unclear. The germline CDR1 and CDR2 sequences are LGHNA and YSLEER. The CDR3 has 14 amino acids. Deletions cut 1 base from V and 7 bases from J, with 10 bases between. The CDR3 loop reads CASSQVPGGGELFF. CDR3 DNA sequence: TGCGCCAGCAGCCAAGTCCCCGGCGGCGGGGAGCTGTTTTTT.

This clonotype was counted only a few times. The rearrangement links TRBV5-5 to TRBJ2-3; D might be TRBD1 (6 bases). The CDR3 contains 14 residues. Trimming stripped 4 bases from V and 3 bases from J, with 12 bases between. Germline CDR1 SGHKS, CDR2 YYEKEE (reference sequence). CDR3 nucleotides: TGTGCCAGCAGCGAACAGGGTTGGACAGATACGCAGTATTTT. Translating gives CASSEQGWTDTQYF.

This clonotype came up a few times. The genes are TRBV3-1 and TRBJ2-6; D not certain. The V end was cut by 1 base, the J end by 4 bases, with 8 bases between. CDR1 and CDR2 from the germline V gene are LGHDT and YNNKEL (reference sequence). There are 15 residues in the CDR3. CDR3 sequence: CASSQGILGANVLTF. CDR3 sequence (DNA): TGTGCCAGCAGCCAAGGGATTCTGGGGGCCAACGTCCTGACTTTC.

This clonotype was counted between two and nine times. In nucleotides, the CDR3 is TGTGCCAGTAGTTGGGGACTAGCGGGGGACGGAGGGTACGAGCAGTACTTC. This codes for CASSWGLAGDGGYEQYF. J is TRBJ2-7 and V is TRBV19, with 14 bases identical to TRBD2. CDR1 is LNHDA, CDR2 SQIVND, per germline (reference sequence). This CDR3 region has 17 residues. With 5 bases clipped from V and 4 bases from J, the junction kept 10 bases outside the gene matches.